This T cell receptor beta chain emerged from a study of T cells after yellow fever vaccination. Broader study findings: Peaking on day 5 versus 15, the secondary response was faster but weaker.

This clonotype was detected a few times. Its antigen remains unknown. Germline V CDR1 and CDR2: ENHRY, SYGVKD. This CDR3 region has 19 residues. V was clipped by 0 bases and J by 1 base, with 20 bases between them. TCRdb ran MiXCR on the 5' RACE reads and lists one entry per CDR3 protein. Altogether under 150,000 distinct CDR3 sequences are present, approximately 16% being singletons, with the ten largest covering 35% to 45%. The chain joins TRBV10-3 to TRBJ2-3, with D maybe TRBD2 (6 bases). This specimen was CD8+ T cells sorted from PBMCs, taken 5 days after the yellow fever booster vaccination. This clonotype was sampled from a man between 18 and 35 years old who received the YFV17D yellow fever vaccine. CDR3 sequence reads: CAISESGITVIAGTDTQYF. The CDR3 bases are TGTGCCATCAGTGAGTCCGGGATTACGGTCATAGCGGGCACAGATACGCAGTATTTT.